This T cell receptor beta chain was documented in a study of cytomegalovirus exposure and HLA in healthy donors. Looked up from germline, CDR1 is SGHRS and CDR2 is YFSETQ. Trimming took off 2 bases at V and 5 bases at J, with 16 bases between the two ends. The CDR3 has 15 residues. Points from the study as a whole: The authors listed around 150 TCR beta chains as cytomegalovirus-associated. Confirmation was obtained in vitro that a few CMV-associated chains are specific for CMV antigens. It was found in a later analysis that first-cohort TCR clusters tended to co-occur in the 100 to 150 validation repertoires.

Points on this clone: Its antigen is not known.

Assay: immunoSEQ multiplex PCR; the TCRdb copy retains only in-frame clones and omits some. In the table there are 150,000 to 200,000 clones, 65% to 90% of which are singletons. What was sequenced was PBMCs. The clonotype originates from a woman aged 18-29 years in good health and CMV-seronegative. The V and J genes are TRBV5-1 and TRBJ1-2, with D unclear. CDR3 sequence: CASSFSERTRYGYTF. The DNA of the CDR3 is TGCGCCAGCAGCTTTTCGGAGCGGACGCGTTATGGCTACACCTTC.